This paragraph covers one T cell receptor (beta chain) sequence. The CDR3 covers 14 residues. Looked up from germline, CDR1 is MDHEN and CDR2 is SYDVKM. Trimming took off 2 bases at V and 6 bases at J, with 14 bases between the two ends. This entry comes from a study of blood T cell repertoires in COVID-19. Overall study context: From the United States, Italy and Spain came samples of acute and convalescent COVID-19. In each case, the material was cDNA or gDNA derived from T cells, B-cell-depleted T cells, or PBMCs.

Original handling: Using reference gene primer amplification, nucleated cell counts were estimated. Only in-frame clones appear in the TCRdb table, and some are missing; sequencing was by immunoSEQ multiplex PCR. That table furnishes V, J and clone size, whereas the DNA furnished D and trimming. In the table there are 55,000 to 65,000 clones, approximately 86% of which are singletons. The receptor was derived from a man in his 60s with acute or convalescent COVID-19. The genes are TRBV28 and TRBJ2-7, with D maybe TRBD1 (5 bases). Sequencing was performed on peripheral blood. The CDR3 bases are TGTGCCAGCAGTTTAGTCGCAGGGTCAGGCGAGCAGTACTTC. Protein product: CASSLVAGSGEQYF.